This passage covers 9 T cell receptor beta chains from one sample sequenced in a study of cytomegalovirus exposure and HLA in healthy donors. Primers for the PCR totalled 60 Vbeta and 13 Jbeta. Sequencing was performed with immunoSEQ multiplex PCR; in TCRdb, only in-frame clones are kept and a portion is missing. The table has 90,000 to 120,000 clones, around 72% seen once. The sample was PBMCs. These receptors were obtained from a woman aged 40-49 years in good health and CMV-seropositive.

The chain carries TRBV6-1 and TRBJ2-7, with 7 bases matching TRBD1. Germline lookup yields CDR1 MNHNS and CDR2 SASEGT. V was clipped by 3 bases and J by 6 bases; unmatched bases: 8. The CDR3 is made up of 14 amino acids. The CDR3 nucleotides are TGTGCCAGCAGTGAGCAGGGGGTTAAAGGCGAGCAGTACTTC. Protein sequence: CASSEQGVKGEQYF.

About this clone itself: This specimen includes other DNA sequences encoding the same CDR3. The chain links TRBV30 to TRBJ1-1; D is possibly TRBD1 (6 bases). This CDR3 is built from 13 residues. The V end was cut by 3 bases, the J end by 2 bases, with 10 bases between. Germline V CDR1 and CDR2: GTSNPN, SVGIG (reference sequence). Written as DNA, the CDR3 is TGTGCCTGGAGCGTACAGGGAAACACTGAAGCTTTCTTT. As protein: CAWSVQGNTEAFF.

This chain uses TRBV25-1 with TRBJ2-7; TRBD1 aligns across 7 bases. Germline V gene lookup returns CDR1 MGHDK and CDR2 SYGVNS. With V trimmed by 3 bases and J by 2 bases, 10 bases remained unmatched. This CDR3 comprises 16 residues. CDR3 bases: TGTGCCAGCAGTGACAGAAGGACAGGCGTAACCTACGAGCAGTACTTC. This translates into CASSDRRTGVTYEQYF.

The V gene is TRBV5-6, the J gene TRBJ1-5; 7 bases line up with TRBD1. The CDR3 sequence is 14 residues long. CDR1 SGHDT and CDR2 YYEEEE come from the germline V gene. J was trimmed by 6 bases and V by 3 bases; bases with no gene match: 6. The CDR3 DNA reads as TGTGCCAGCAGCTCTACAGGGGTGGCTCAGCCCCAGCATTTT. Translation gives CASSSTGVAQPQHF.

V usage is TRBV7-2 and J usage is TRBJ2-7, with 9 bases aligning to TRBD2. CDR1 is SGHTA, CDR2 FQGNSA, per germline. V was pared by 5 bases and J by 0 bases, with 5 bases of the junction left unmatched. The CDR3 length is 15 residues. The CDR3 sequence: CASSAGGTASYEQYF. The CDR3 bases are TGTGCCAGCAGCGCGGGAGGGACGGCCTCCTACGAGCAGTACTTC.

The chain is built from TRBV18 and TRBJ1-5; D not resolved. The CDR3 loop spans 13 amino acids. V was shortened by 4 bases and J by 0 bases, with 4 bases between the two germline ends. Germline CDR1 and CDR2: KGHSH and LQKENI. The CDR3 protein is CASSRGSNQPQHF. The CDR3, as DNA: TGTGCCAGCTCACGCGGTAGCAATCAGCCCCAGCATTTT.

The chain employs TRBV10-3 and TRBJ2-3; the D gene is possibly TRBD2 (6 bases). V dropped 6 bases and J dropped 0 bases, with 13 bases sitting between them. The V gene's germline CDR1 is ENHRY and CDR2 SYGVKD. CDR3 length: 15 amino acids. The CDR3 DNA reads TGTGCCATCAGAGGGACTTCTACTAGCACAGATACGCAGTATTTT. Amino acid sequence: CAIRGTSTSTDTQYF.

This sequence joins TRBV9 and TRBJ1-1; D call uncertain. The germline V gene encodes CDR1 SGDLS and CDR2 YYNGEE. This CDR3 spans 12 amino acids. Trimming removed 5 bases at V and 10 bases at J, with 15 bases between. The CDR3 nucleotides are TGTGCCAGCAGAGGCGGGAGGGTTATAGCTTTCTTT. It translates to CASRGGRVIAFF.

The genes are TRBV5-1 and TRBJ2-5; D not resolved. The CDR3 is 14 amino acids. V was clipped by 0 bases and J by 1 base, with 7 bases between them. Germline assignment: CDR1 SGHRS and CDR2 YFSETQ. This chain's CDR3 is CASSLDSTQETQYF. The CDR3 DNA follows: TGCGCCAGCAGCTTGGACAGTACCCAAGAGACCCAGTACTTC.